This TCR beta chain was documented in a study of blood T cells in healthy people across ages. The study, taken as a whole, reports: Older age went with lower TCR beta diversity per million T cells, in a roughly linear way.

Donor samples were obtained from healthy Caucasian individuals from Russia, aged about 6 to 100. Drawing of peripheral blood yielded about 9.8 milliliters from each donor. Points on this clonotype: The antigen is undetermined.

The CDR3 totals 16 residues. Germline V gene data show CDR1 as KGHDR and CDR2 as SFDVKD. V lost 4 bases to trimming and J lost 5 bases, with 19 bases between them. The use of a sample-barcoded 5' primer and a J-beta primer mix characterized a second PCR of 7 to 11 cycles. Each TCR beta cDNA got a 12-nucleotide random molecular identifier. MiXCR, run by TCRdb on the 5' RACE reads, gives a single entry per CDR3 protein. In the table there are roughly 800,000 distinct CDR3 sequences, less than 70% of which are singletons. This TCR came from an elderly man in good health. Sequenced input: blood. V gene TRBV24-1 combines with J gene TRBJ1-1; possibly TRBD1 for D (6 bases). The CDR3: CATSDPGDGGKTEAFF. CDR3 sequence (DNA): TGTGCCACCAGTGACCCAGGGGACGGAGGGAAAACTGAAGCTTTCTTT.